Listed below are T cell receptor beta chains from one sample, sequenced in a study of naive and memory T cell subsets. TCRdb fed the 5' RACE reads into MiXCR, producing one record per CDR3 protein. The sample includes 45,000 to 55,000 distinct CDR3 sequences, 4.7% of them seen just once. These receptors came from a female donor in good health. CDR3s include the opening cysteine and the closing phenylalanine or tryptophan. Each record gives: V gene, D gene, CDR3 length, clone size, J gene, CDR3 protein, CDR3 DNA. D genes are given only for firm matches. Clone size appears in some rows only: once, few, many, or a class for an expanded clone.

TRBV28	NA	14	few	TRBJ2-7	CASCSGRVSYEQYF	TGTGCCAGTTGTTCCGGACGGGTCTCCTACGAGCAGTACTTC
TRBV20-1	TRBD2	13	many	TRBJ2-7	CSARTSGRFEQYF	TGCAGTGCTAGAACTAGCGGGAGATTCGAGCAGTACTTC
TRBV28	NA	16	many	TRBJ1-1	CASSLWTRIPNTEAFF	TGTGCCAGCAGTTTATGGACTCGGATACCAAACACTGAAGCTTTCTTT
TRBV27	TRBD2	13	many	TRBJ2-7	CASRLAVSYEQYF	TGTGCCAGCCGACTAGCGGTCTCCTACGAGCAGTACTTC
TRBV7-9	TRBD2	17	many	TRBJ2-3	CASSLGPSGRATDTQYF	TGTGCCAGCAGCTTAGGCCCTAGCGGGAGGGCCACAGATACGCAGTATTTT
TRBV5-1	TRBD1	15	many	TRBJ1-3	CASSLEGGLGNTIYF	TGCGCCAGCAGCTTGGAAGGGGGCCTTGGAAACACCATATATTTT
TRBV2	TRBD2	18	few	TRBJ2-1	CASLRPGLDRQTANEQFF	TGTGCCAGCCTAAGACCGGGACTAGACAGACAAACCGCCAATGAGCAGTTCTTC
TRBV7-2	NA	14	many	TRBJ2-5	CASSLAAGQETQYF	TGTGCCAGCAGCTTAGCGGCGGGGCAAGAGACCCAGTACTTC
TRBV7-9	TRBD1	19	many	TRBJ2-3	CASSLTGGSSRPSTDTQYF	TGTGCCAGCAGCCTGACAGGGGGGAGCTCTAGACCTAGCACAGATACGCAGTATTTT
TRBV7-9	NA	14	many	TRBJ1-1	CASSLLGADTEAFF	TGTGCCAGCAGCTTGCTTGGGGCGGACACTGAAGCTTTCTTT
TRBV6-5	TRBD2	14	many	TRBJ2-5	CASNVAGGRETQYF	TGTGCCAGCAACGTAGCGGGAGGGCGAGAGACCCAGTACTTC
TRBV15	NA	16	many	TRBJ2-1	CATSRDLQAQGNEQFF	TGTGCCACCAGCAGAGATCTCCAGGCCCAGGGCAATGAGCAGTTCTTC
TRBV28	TRBD2	14	many	TRBJ2-1	CASSLGTSGNEQFF	TGTGCCAGCAGTTTAGGGACTAGCGGCAATGAGCAGTTCTTC
TRBV6-5	NA	14	many	TRBJ1-3	CASSYSKAGNTIYF	TGTGCCAGCAGTTACTCGAAAGCTGGAAACACCATATATTTT
TRBV15	NA	17	many	TRBJ2-1	CATSSPRVADSYNEQFF	TGTGCCACCAGCTCCCCCCGGGTCGCGGACTCCTACAATGAGCAGTTCTTC
TRBV5-6	NA	16	NA	TRBJ2-3	CASSLDRGRATDTQYF	TGTGCCAGCAGCTTGGATAGGGGGAGGGCCACAGATACGCAGTATTTT